The 32 T cell receptor beta chains below were found in one sample sequenced in a study of blood T cells in healthy people across ages. Primers used in a second PCR of about 6 to 11 cycles were a sample-barcoded 5' primer and a J-beta primer mix. Each CDR3 protein gets one entry after TCRdb re-called the 5' RACE reads with MiXCR. The data hold around 1,000,000 distinct CDR3 sequences, with 35% to 45% observed a single time. Sequencing was carried out using blood. Receptor source: a man younger than 30 in good health.

The chain couples TRBV18 to TRBJ2-7, with a weak D call TRBD1 (6 bases). CDR3 size: 13 residues. V lost 2 bases to trimming and J lost 6 bases, with 11 bases between them. The germline V gene encodes CDR1 KGHSH and CDR2 LQKENI. The CDR3 here is CASSPDLRGEQYF. CDR3 nucleotide sequence: TGTGCCAGCTCACCAGACCTCAGGGGCGAGCAGTACTTC.

This clonotype has only a few counts. The chain combines TRBV5-1 with TRBJ2-3; D call uncertain. Germline-derived CDR1 and CDR2 are SGHRS and YFSETQ. With 4 bases removed from V and 5 bases from J, the gap between germline ends came to 14 bases. The CDR3 consists of 14 residues. The CDR3 DNA sequence: TGCGCCAGCAGCGTGGAATTAGCCGAAGATACGCAGTATTTT. It yields the protein CASSVELAEDTQYF.

V is TRBV5-1 and J is TRBJ2-7; D unresolved. The V and J ends lost 4 bases and 7 bases respectively, with 24 bases between them. Germline V gives CDR1 SGHRS, CDR2 YFSETQ. This CDR3 is built from 16 residues. The CDR3 DNA follows: TGCGCCAGCAGCGTGGCGGACGGCTATCAATTGTTGGAGCAGTACTTC. It encodes CASSVADGYQLLEQYF.

J is TRBJ1-1 and V is TRBV12-3 or TRBV12-4, with D unclear. CDR3 size: 15 residues. V lost 6 bases to trimming and J lost 1 base, with 15 bases between them. Here the CDR3 DNA reads TGTGCCAGCAGCCCCGAGTCGACAAGGAACACTGAAGCTTTCTTT. Translated: CASSPESTRNTEAFF.

This clonotype appeared a few times. The rearrangement uses TRBV7-8 and TRBJ2-5, with D possibly TRBD2 on 6 matching bases. The ends were cut back, 5 bases at V and 4 bases at J, with 17 bases in the middle. Germline V CDR1 and CDR2: SGHVS, FQNEAQ. This CDR3 region has 15 residues. The chain's CDR3 is CASSTGTSLRETQYF. The CDR3 DNA reads as TGTGCCAGCAGCACCGGGACTTCCCTTAGAGAGACCCAGTACTTC.

Here the CDR3 reads CSATDRTYGYTF. DNA of the CDR3: TGCAGTGCTACCGACAGGACCTATGGCTACACCTTC. The chain links TRBV20-1 to TRBJ1-2, with D possibly being TRBD1 (6 bases). V was trimmed by 4 bases and J by 4 bases, leaving 10 bases between them. The CDR3 length is 12 residues. Germline assignment: CDR1 DFQATT and CDR2 SNEGSKA (reference sequence).

CDR3 coding DNA: TGCAGCGCTGTCCTAGGGGTGATAGAGCGTGGCTACACCTTC. This gives the protein CSAVLGVIERGYTF. The chain uses TRBV29-1 and TRBJ1-2; TRBD1 might be the D (5 bases). Germline V lookup: CDR1 SQVTM, CDR2 ANQGSEA. V gave up 7 bases and J gave up 7 bases, with 22 bases separating them. This CDR3 has 14 amino acids.

The chain joins TRBV12-3 or TRBV12-4 to TRBJ2-3; possible D gene TRBD2, 5 bases. V gave up 6 bases and J gave up 6 bases, with 13 bases separating them. The CDR3 consists of 13 residues. The CDR3 nucleotides read TGTGCCAGCAGACTAGACACGGGCGATACGCAGTATTTT. Its protein product is CASRLDTGDTQYF.

The chain recombines TRBV12-3 or TRBV12-4 with TRBJ1-6, with unresolved D. V was cut by 3 bases and J by 3 bases, with 6 bases left in between. The CDR3 covers 14 residues. CDR3 DNA: TGTGCCAGCAGTTTGGCGAGCTATAATTCACCCCTCCACTTT. This gives the protein CASSLASYNSPLHF.

J is TRBJ1-6 and V is TRBV7-9; 7 positions agree with TRBD1. The junction had 13 bases not matched to a gene; V was cut back by 4 bases and J by 7 bases. Germline CDR1 is SEHNR and CDR2 is FQNEAQ (reference sequence). The CDR3 runs to 17 residues. As DNA, the CDR3 is TGTGCCAGCAGCTCAGTACCCTTGGGACAGAGGAATTCACCCCTCCACTTT. Its protein product is CASSSVPLGQRNSPLHF.

This clonotype was seen a few times. The chain uses TRBV10-3 and TRBJ2-7; maybe TRBD1 (6 bases). CDR1 and CDR2 (germline): ENHRY, SYGVKD. This CDR3 is 12 amino acids long. V was pared by 5 bases and J by 6 bases, with 11 bases between. CDR3 sequence (DNA): TGTGCCATCAGTACACAGGGTTTCGAGCAGTACTTC. Translation: CAISTQGFEQYF.

V gene TRBV10-3 combines with J gene TRBJ2-7, with 7 positions matching TRBD2. J lost 7 bases, V lost 9 bases, and 24 bases had no gene match. Per the germline V gene, CDR1 is ENHRY and CDR2 is SYGVKD. This CDR3 contains 17 residues. CDR3 DNA: TGTGCCATATCTGTCCGGAGCGGGGCGAGCTCCTACAATGAGCAGTACTTC. This translates into CAISVRSGASSYNEQYF.

This clonotype was found once. This rearrangement joins TRBV21-1 to TRBJ2-7; the tabulated D call, TRBD2, remains unverified against the DNA. The J call is doubtful: the DNA matches TRBJ2-5 better. TRBV21-1 has pseudogene status. The CDR3 runs to 16 residues. This CDR3 reads CASSNSVGPSTGTQYF. Here the CDR3 DNA reads TGTGCCAGCAGCAATTCGGTTGGCCCCTCGACGGGGACCCAGTACTTC.

In this sample, this clonotype turned up a few times. The rearrangement uses TRBV6-5 and TRBJ1-2; D perhaps matches TRBD1 (5 bases). Germline CDR1 MNHEY, CDR2 SVGAGI. Trimming cost V 7 bases and J 2 bases, with 14 bases left between them. This CDR3 comprises 14 residues. CDR3 sequence (DNA): TGTGCCAGCAAACCCTCGGGGCTCAACTATGGCTACACCTTC. It specifies CASKPSGLNYGYTF.

The V call is TRBV15, the J call TRBJ2-2; D is uncertain. Germline V gives CDR1 LNHNV, CDR2 YYDKDF (reference sequence). The V gene lost 5 bases and the J gene lost 5 bases, with 12 bases spanning the gap. There are 14 residues in the CDR3. The CDR3 DNA is TGTGCCACCAGCCCTACTACGGGTACCGGGGAGCTGTTTTTT. Translation gives CATSPTTGTGELFF.

A single count supports this clonotype. V gene TRBV4-2 combines with J gene TRBJ2-3, with unresolved D. This CDR3 is built from 14 residues. Trimming cost V 0 bases and J 6 bases, with 10 bases left between them. From germline, CDR1 is LGHNA and CDR2 YNFKEQ. The DNA of the CDR3 is TGTGCCAGCAGCCAAGATAGGTTACTGGATACGCAGTATTTT. Translating it yields CASSQDRLLDTQYF.

A few counts support this clonotype. The gene calls are TRBV24-1 and TRBJ2-3; D gene ambiguous. Deletions cut 6 bases from V and 2 bases from J, with 11 bases between. From germline, CDR1 is KGHDR and CDR2 SFDVKD. This CDR3 has 14 amino acids. The DNA of the CDR3 is TGTGCCACCAGTTATGGGCAGTTCACAGATACGCAGTATTTT. The encoded protein is CATSYGQFTDTQYF.

The V call is TRBV6-5, the J call TRBJ2-1; 7 bases match TRBD2. This CDR3 spans 15 amino acids. Germline assignment: CDR1 MNHEY and CDR2 SVGAGI. The V segment lost 7 bases and the J segment 8 bases; nucleotides outside the gene matches: 14. This CDR3 is CASTERGGVGYEQFF. CDR3 bases: TGTGCCAGCACCGAAAGGGGAGGGGTGGGCTATGAGCAGTTCTTC.

The V call is TRBV15, the J call TRBJ2-5; 9 bases are a match to TRBD1. The CDR3 extends over 16 amino acids. Looked up from germline, CDR1 is LNHNV and CDR2 is YYDKDF (reference sequence). V dropped 1 base and J dropped 11; count of bases not matched to a gene: 14. CDR3 loop: CATSRVGGQGLQEQYF. CDR3 bases: TGTGCCACCAGCAGAGTGGGGGGACAGGGACTTCAGGAGCAGTACTTC.

This sequence joins TRBV20-1 and TRBJ2-1, with 15 bases identical to TRBD2. CDR3 length: 19 amino acids. V lost 1 base and J lost 6; bases outside the gene matches: 13. Germline-derived CDR1 and CDR2 are DFQATT and SNEGSKA (reference sequence). In DNA form, the CDR3 reads TGCAGTGCTAGAGTATGGTGGACTAGCGGGGGGGAGGGGACCAATGAGCAGTTCTTC. Translation gives CSARVWWTSGGEGTNEQFF.

The rearrangement links TRBV12-3 or TRBV12-4 to TRBJ2-3; a weak D match, TRBD1 (6 bases). This CDR3 is 16 amino acids long. V was clipped by 7 bases and J by 0 bases, with 17 bases between them. CDR3 in amino acids: CASTAGTPFSTDTQYF. CDR3 DNA: TGTGCCAGCACTGCCGGGACACCTTTTAGCACAGATACGCAGTATTTT.

This clonotype appeared a few times. This rearrangement joins TRBV11-1 to TRBJ2-1; 9 bases fit TRBD2. The CDR3 has 15 amino acids. V trimming: 5 bases; J trimming: 5 bases; junction bases outside the gene matches: 7. Germline V lookup: CDR1 SGHAT, CDR2 FQDESV (reference sequence). In DNA, the CDR3 is TGTGCCAGCAGCAGGCTGCGGGGGGGTAACAATGAGCAGTTCTTC. It codes for CASSRLRGGNNEQFF.

V is TRBV15 and J is TRBJ2-7; D is unresolved. Per germline, CDR1 LNHNV and CDR2 YYDKDF (reference sequence). Between the trimmed V and J ends, which lost 0 bases and 10 bases, there was a span of 19 bases. The CDR3 contains 15 residues. CDR3 loop: CATSRDGQTVLGQYF. The CDR3 nucleotides read TGTGCCACCAGCAGAGATGGTCAGACTGTACTTGGCCAGTACTTC.

The rearrangement uses TRBV12-3 or TRBV12-4 and TRBJ2-7, with D perhaps matching TRBD1 (6 bases). V lost 5 bases, J lost 0 bases, and 14 bases lay in between. This CDR3 region has 15 residues. CDR3 nucleotides: TGTGCCAGCAGTCCACAGGGTCGAAACTCCTACGAGCAGTACTTC. Its translation is CASSPQGRNSYEQYF.

The chain recombines TRBV29-1 with TRBJ2-7; D assignment may be TRBD1 or TRBD2 (5 bases each). This CDR3 is 12 amino acids long. Trimming took off 6 bases at V and 2 bases at J, with 11 bases between the two ends. Germline V gene data show CDR1 as SQVTM and CDR2 as ANQGSEA. The CDR3 region is CSVGDGPYEQYF. CDR3 DNA: TGCAGCGTGGGGGACGGACCCTACGAGCAGTACTTC.

V usage is TRBV5-1 and J usage is TRBJ2-6; D perhaps matches TRBD1 (6 bases). Germline V gives CDR1 SGHRS, CDR2 YFSETQ. The CDR3 sequence is 15 residues long. With 3 bases removed from V and 3 bases from J, the gap between germline ends came to 10 bases. The CDR3 bases are TGCGCCAGCAGCTCAACAGGGATTGGGGCCAACGTCCTGACTTTC. Its translation: CASSSTGIGANVLTF.

This chain links TRBV7-2 with TRBJ2-2, with a possible D match to TRBD1 (5 bases). V lost 5 bases, J lost 2 bases, and 18 bases lay in between. Germline V lookup: CDR1 SGHTA, CDR2 FQGNSA. The CDR3 is made up of 17 amino acids. Here the CDR3 reads CASSPTPTDSNTGELFF. Here the CDR3 DNA reads TGTGCCAGCAGCCCGACCCCAACCGACAGTAACACCGGGGAGCTGTTTTTT.

This clonotype has more than one count but fewer than ten. This chain connects TRBV2 to TRBJ1-2; TRBD1 aligns across 7 bases. CDR1 and CDR2 (germline): SNHLY, FYNNEI. The CDR3 has 16 residues. J gave up 6 bases and V 0 bases, and 10 bases lay outside the gene matches. This CDR3 reads CASSEALLGQFHGYTF. CDR3 nucleotide sequence: TGTGCCAGCAGTGAAGCGCTGTTGGGACAGTTCCATGGCTACACCTTC.

There are a few counts of this clonotype. The rearrangement uses TRBV28 and TRBJ1-4; 8 bases align to TRBD1. Germline trimming cut 4 bases from V and 2 bases from J; bases unmatched to any gene: 3. The CDR3 sequence is 15 residues long. Looked up from germline, CDR1 is MDHEN and CDR2 is SYDVKM. CDR3 coding DNA: TGTGCCAGCAGTTCCGGACAGGGTACTAATGAAAAACTGTTTTTT. Amino acids: CASSSGQGTNEKLFF.

The table lists this clonotype with a count of one. Being one base from a much bigger clone, this may be a read error. J is TRBJ2-1 and V is TRBV10-3; D is unresolved. The CDR3 is made up of 14 amino acids. Germline V gives CDR1 ENHRY, CDR2 SYGVKD. Trimming pared 2 bases from V and 6 bases from J, leaving 11 bases between. The CDR3 DNA sequence: TGTGCCATCAGTGAGGGCCCTGGTGGCAATGAGCAGTTCTTC. Its protein is CAISEGPGGNEQFF.

The J gene is TRBJ2-5, the V gene TRBV10-3; D is perhaps TRBD1 (6 bases). The end of the DNA is better explained by TRBJ2-7, so the J call may be wrong. The CDR3 consists of 17 residues. CDR1 and CDR2 from the germline V gene are ENHRY and SYGVKD. DNA of the CDR3: TGTGCCATCAGTGAGCTCGGGTCAGGGGATGGTGTCTACGAGCAGTACTTC. It codes for CAISELGSGDGVYEQYF.

V usage is TRBV12-3 or TRBV12-4 and J usage is TRBJ2-3, with 9 positions matching TRBD1. Losses at the gene ends were 4 bases for V and 13 bases for J; bases not matched to a gene: 24. The CDR3 is 18 amino acids. CDR3 in DNA: TGTGCCAGCAGTTCCCTCCATCCTGGACAGGGGATCACAGATGTGGAGTATTTT. This encodes CASSSLHPGQGITDVEYF.